These T cell receptor beta chains were read from a single sample in a study of blood T cell dynamics during melanoma immunotherapy. Sequenced by immunoSEQ multiplex PCR; TCRdb stores in-frame clones only, minus some. Of more than 8,000 clones listed, around 89% are singletons. Source: blood, taken from a patient treated with checkpoint blockade. These receptors were collected from a human donor with melanoma. CDR3s include the opening cysteine and the closing phenylalanine or tryptophan. D genes are given only for firm matches. Rows give clone size only sometimes, using once, few, many, or a class for an expanded clone.

>-|TRBJ2-7|TRBV2|-
CASTKGDPRGAYEQYF
TGTGCCAGCACCAAAGGGGACCCCCGAGGGGCCTACGAGCAGTACTTC
>-|TRBJ2-7|TRBV7-2|-
CASSPGPGLYEQYF
TGTGCCAGCAGCCCCGGGCCTGGACTATACGAGCAGTACTTC
>-|TRBJ1-6|TRBV19|-
CASSIARDNSPLHF
TGTGCCAGTAGTATCGCCAGGGATAATTCACCCCTCCACTTT
>-|TRBJ1-5|TRBV4-3|-
CASSPDVRPRPSIF
TGCGCCAGCAGCCCGGACGTCAGGCCTCGGCCCAGCATTTTT
>-|TRBJ1-4|TRBV28|-
CASSLTSAATNEKLFF
TGTGCCAGCAGTTTAACCAGTGCCGCAACTAATGAAAAACTGTTTTTT
>-|TRBJ1-3|TRBV19|-
CASSLQFSGNTIYF
TGTGCCAGTAGCCTACAATTCTCTGGAAACACCATATATTTT
>once|TRBJ1-2|TRBV29-1|-
CSVDRNGYTF
TGCAGCGTTGACAGAAATGGCTACACCTTC
>-|TRBJ1-2|TRBV4-1|-
CASSPRLEYGYTF
TGCGCCAGCAGCCCGAGGTTAGAGTATGGCTACACCTTC
>-|TRBJ1-2|TRBV5-1|TRBD1
CASSLEGRTGSYGYTF
TGCGCCAGCAGCTTGGAAGGAAGGACAGGGAGCTATGGCTACACCTTC
>-|TRBJ1-4|TRBV28|-
CASTQGGITNEKLFF
TGTGCCAGCACGCAGGGAGGGATTACTAATGAAAAACTGTTTTTT
>-|TRBJ2-5|TRBV18|-
CASSRSGGETQYF
TGTGCCAGCTCACGGTCGGGCGGAGAGACCCAGTACTTC
>-|TRBJ2-7|TRBV14|TRBD2
CASSPSRGLAGVQYF
TGTGCCAGCAGCCCGTCAAGGGGACTAGCGGGAGTGCAGTACTTC
>-|TRBJ1-2|TRBV14|-
CASSQPWTYPYYGYTF
TGTGCCAGCAGCCAACCGTGGACATACCCCTACTATGGCTACACCTTC
>-|TRBJ2-7|TRBV4-2|-
CASSQGGSSYEQYF
TGTGCCAGCAGCCAAGGGGGCAGCTCCTACGAGCAGTACTTC
>-|TRBJ2-7|TRBV6-5|TRBD2
CASSYSSLAGGREQYF
TGTGCCAGCAGTTACTCGAGTCTAGCGGGAGGGCGCGAGCAGTACTTC
>-|TRBJ1-3|TRBV14|-
CASSSNRQPGNTIYF
TGTGCCAGCAGCTCCAACAGGCAGCCTGGAAACACCATATATTTT
>-|TRBJ1-2|TRBV7-2|-
CASSLVAASYGYTF
TGTGCCAGCAGCTTAGTGGCAGCCTCCTATGGCTACACCTTC
>-|TRBJ2-7|TRBV10-2|-
CASRDNDAREQYF
TGCGCCAGCAGGGACAACGACGCTCGCGAGCAGTACTTC
>-|TRBJ2-1|TRBV7-6|TRBD2
CASSLSSGGAWEQFF
TGTGCCAGCAGCCTATCTAGCGGGGGAGCTTGGGAGCAGTTCTTC
>few|TRBJ1-5|TRBV19|TRBD1
CASKSGQGWQPQHF
TGTGCCAGCAAATCGGGACAGGGGTGGCAGCCCCAGCATTTT
>-|TRBJ1-1|TRBV19|-
CASIDRIGAEAFF
TGTGCCAGTATTGACAGGATAGGCGCTGAAGCTTTCTTT
>once|TRBJ2-1|TRBV19|-
CASSIPGNEQFF
TGTGCCAGTAGTATCCCGGGCAATGAGCAGTTCTTC